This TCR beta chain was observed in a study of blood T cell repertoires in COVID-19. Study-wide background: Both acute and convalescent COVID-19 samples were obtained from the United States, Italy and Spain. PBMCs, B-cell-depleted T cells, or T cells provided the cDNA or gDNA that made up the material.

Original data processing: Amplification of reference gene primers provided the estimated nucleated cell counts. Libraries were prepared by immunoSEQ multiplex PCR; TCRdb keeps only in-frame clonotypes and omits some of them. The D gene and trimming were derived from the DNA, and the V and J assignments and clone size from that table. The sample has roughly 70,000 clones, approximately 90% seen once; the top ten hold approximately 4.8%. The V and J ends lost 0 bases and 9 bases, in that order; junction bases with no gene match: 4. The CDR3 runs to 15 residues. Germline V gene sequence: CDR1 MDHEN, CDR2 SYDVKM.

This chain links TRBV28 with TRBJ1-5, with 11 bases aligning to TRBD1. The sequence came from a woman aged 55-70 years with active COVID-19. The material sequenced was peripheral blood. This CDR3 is CASSLWGQGEGPQHF. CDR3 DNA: TGTGCCAGCAGTTTATGGGGACAGGGGGAAGGGCCCCAGCATTTT.